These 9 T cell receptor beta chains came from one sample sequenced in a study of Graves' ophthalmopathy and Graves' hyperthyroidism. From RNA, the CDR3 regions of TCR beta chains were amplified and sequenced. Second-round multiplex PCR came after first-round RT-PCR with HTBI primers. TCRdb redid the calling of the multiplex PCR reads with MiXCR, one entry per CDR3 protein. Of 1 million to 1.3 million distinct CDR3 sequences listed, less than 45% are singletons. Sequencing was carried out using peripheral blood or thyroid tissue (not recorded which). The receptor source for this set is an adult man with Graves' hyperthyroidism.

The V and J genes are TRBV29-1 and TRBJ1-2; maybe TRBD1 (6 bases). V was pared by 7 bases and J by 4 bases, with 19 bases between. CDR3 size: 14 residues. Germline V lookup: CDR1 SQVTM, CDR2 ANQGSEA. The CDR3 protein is CSGWGADRFYGYTF. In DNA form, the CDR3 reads TGCAGCGGGTGGGGGGCGGACAGATTCTATGGCTACACCTTC.

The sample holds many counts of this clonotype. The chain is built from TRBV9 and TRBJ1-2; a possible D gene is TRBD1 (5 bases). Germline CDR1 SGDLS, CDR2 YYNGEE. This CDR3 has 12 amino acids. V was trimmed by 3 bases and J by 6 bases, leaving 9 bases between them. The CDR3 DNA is TGTGCCAGCAGCGGAGACAGAGATGGCTACACCTTC. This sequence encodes CASSGDRDGYTF.

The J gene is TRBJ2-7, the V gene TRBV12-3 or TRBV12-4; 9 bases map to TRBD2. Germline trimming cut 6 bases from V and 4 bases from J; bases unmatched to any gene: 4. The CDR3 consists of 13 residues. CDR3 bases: TGTGCCAGCAGACAGAGCGGGAGGTACGAGCAGTACTTC. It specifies CASRQSGRYEQYF.

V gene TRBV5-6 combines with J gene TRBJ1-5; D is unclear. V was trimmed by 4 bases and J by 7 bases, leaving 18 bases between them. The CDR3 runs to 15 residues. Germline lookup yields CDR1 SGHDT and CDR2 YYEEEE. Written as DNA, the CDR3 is TGTGCCAGCAGCAAGAATCGGAGGGATTACCAGCCCCAGCATTTT. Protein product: CASSKNRRDYQPQHF.

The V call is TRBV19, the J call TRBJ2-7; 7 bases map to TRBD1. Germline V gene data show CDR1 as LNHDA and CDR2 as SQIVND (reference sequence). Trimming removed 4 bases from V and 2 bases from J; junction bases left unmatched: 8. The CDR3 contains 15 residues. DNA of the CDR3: TGTGCCAGTAGTACATTAACAGGGGTAACCTACGAGCAGTACTTC. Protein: CASSTLTGVTYEQYF.

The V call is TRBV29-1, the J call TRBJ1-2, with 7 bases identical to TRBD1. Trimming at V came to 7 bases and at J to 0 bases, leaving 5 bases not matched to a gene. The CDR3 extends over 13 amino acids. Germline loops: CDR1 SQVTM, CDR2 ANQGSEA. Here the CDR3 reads CSGRGLPNYGYTF. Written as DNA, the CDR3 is TGCAGCGGAAGGGGGCTGCCTAACTATGGCTACACCTTC. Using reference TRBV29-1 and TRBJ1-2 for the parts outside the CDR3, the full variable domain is SAVISQKPSRDICQRGTSLTIQCQVDSQVTMMFWYRQQPGQSLTLIATANQGSEATYESGFVIDKFPISRPNLTFSTLTVSNMSPEDSSIYLCSGRGLPNYGYTFGSGTRLTVV.

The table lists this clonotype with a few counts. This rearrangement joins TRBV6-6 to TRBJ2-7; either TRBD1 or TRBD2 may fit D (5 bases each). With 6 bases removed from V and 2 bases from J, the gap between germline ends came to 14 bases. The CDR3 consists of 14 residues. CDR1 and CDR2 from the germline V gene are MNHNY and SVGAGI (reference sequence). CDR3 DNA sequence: TGTGCCAGCAGGTTACCGGGGACCACCTACGAGCAGTACTTC. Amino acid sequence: CASRLPGTTYEQYF.

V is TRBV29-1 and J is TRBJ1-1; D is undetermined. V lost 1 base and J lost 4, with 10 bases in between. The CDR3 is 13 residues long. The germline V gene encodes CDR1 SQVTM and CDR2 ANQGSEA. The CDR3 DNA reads TGCAGCGTTGAAGGGGGTGCGGGCACTGAAGCTTTCTTT. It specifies CSVEGGAGTEAFF.

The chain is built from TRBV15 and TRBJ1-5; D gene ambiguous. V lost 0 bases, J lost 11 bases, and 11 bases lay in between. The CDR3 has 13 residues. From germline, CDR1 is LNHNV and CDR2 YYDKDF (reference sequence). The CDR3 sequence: CATSRDYTETQHF. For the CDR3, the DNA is TGTGCCACCAGCAGAGATTATACAGAGACCCAGCATTTT.